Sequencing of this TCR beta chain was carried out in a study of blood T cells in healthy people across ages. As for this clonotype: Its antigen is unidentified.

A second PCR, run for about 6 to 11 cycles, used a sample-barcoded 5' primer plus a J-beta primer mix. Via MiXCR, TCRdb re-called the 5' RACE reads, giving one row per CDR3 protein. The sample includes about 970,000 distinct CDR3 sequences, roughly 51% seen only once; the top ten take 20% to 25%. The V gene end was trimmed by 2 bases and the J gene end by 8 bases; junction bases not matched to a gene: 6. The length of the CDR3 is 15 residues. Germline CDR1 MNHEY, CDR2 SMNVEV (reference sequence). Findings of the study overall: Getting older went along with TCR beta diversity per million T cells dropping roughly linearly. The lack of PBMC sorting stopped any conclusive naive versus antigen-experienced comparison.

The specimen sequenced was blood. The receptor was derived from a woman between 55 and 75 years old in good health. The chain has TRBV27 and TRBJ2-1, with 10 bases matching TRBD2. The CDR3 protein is CASSLGASGRYEQFF. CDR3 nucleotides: TGTGCCAGCAGTTTAGGGGCTAGCGGGAGATATGAGCAGTTCTTC.